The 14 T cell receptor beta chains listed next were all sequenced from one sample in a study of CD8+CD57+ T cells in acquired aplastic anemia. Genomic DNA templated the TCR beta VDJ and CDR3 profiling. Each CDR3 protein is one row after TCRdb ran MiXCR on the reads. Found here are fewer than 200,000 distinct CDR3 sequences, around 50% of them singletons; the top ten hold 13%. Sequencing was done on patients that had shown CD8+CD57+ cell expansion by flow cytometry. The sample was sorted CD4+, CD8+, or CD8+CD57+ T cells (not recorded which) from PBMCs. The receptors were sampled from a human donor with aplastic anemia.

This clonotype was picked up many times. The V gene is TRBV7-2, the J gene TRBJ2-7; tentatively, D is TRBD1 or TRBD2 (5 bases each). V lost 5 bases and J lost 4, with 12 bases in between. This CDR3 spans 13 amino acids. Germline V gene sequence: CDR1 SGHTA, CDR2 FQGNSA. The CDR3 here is CASSTRDGYEQYF. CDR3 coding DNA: TGTGCCAGCAGCACACGGGACGGGTACGAGCAGTACTTC.

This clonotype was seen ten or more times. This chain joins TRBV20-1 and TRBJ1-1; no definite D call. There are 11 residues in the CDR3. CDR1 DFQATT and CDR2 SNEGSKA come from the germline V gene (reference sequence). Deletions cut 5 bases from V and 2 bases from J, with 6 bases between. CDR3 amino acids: CSAPENTEAFF. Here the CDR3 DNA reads TGCAGTGCTCCCGAAAACACTGAAGCTTTCTTT.

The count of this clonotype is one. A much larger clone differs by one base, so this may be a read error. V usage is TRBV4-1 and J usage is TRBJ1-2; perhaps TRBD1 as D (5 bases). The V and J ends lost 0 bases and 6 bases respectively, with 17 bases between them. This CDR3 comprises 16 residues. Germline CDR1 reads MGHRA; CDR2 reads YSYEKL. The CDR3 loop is CASSQEARGSIHGYTF. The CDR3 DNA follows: TGCGCCAGCAGCCAAGAAGCTAGGGGCTCTATCCATGGCTACACCTTC.

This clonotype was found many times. The CDR3 DNA reads as TGTGCCAGCAGCCCCCCCGGGGACATCACAGATACGCAGTATTTT. It codes for CASSPPGDITDTQYF. The chain links TRBV5-8 to TRBJ2-3; a possible D gene is TRBD1 (6 bases). The germline gives CDR1 SGHTS, CDR2 YDEGEE. The CDR3 covers 15 residues. Trimming cost V 4 bases and J 2 bases, with 14 bases left between them.

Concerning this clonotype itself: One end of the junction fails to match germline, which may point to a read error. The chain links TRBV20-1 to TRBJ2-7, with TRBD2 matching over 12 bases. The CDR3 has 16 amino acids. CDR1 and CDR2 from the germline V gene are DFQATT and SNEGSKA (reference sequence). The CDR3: CSASPQTSGRRWERYF. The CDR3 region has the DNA TGCAGTGCTAGCCCCCAGACTAGCGGGAGACGGTGGGAGCGGTACTTC.

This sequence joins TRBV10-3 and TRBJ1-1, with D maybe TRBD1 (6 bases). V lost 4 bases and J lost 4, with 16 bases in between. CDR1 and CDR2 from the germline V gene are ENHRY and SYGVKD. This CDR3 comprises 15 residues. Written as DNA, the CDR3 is TGTGCCATCAGTGGGAAACCGGGGGGCGGCACTGAAGCTTTCTTT. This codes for CAISGKPGGGTEAFF.

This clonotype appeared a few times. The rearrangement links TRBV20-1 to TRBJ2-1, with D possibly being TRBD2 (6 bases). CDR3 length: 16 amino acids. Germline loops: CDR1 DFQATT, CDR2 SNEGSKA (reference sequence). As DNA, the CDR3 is TGCAGCGCAGCCTCCGGGGGAGCAGGGTTCCACAATGAGCAGTTCTTC. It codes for CSAASGGAGFHNEQFF.

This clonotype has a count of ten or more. Here the CDR3 DNA reads TGTGCCAGCAGTGGAGTAGGACAGTACGAGCAGTACTTC. This translates into CASSGVGQYEQYF. The gene calls are TRBV12-3 or TRBV12-4 and TRBJ2-7; a possible D gene is TRBD1 (6 bases). There are 13 residues in the CDR3. With 5 bases removed from V and 4 bases from J, the gap between germline ends came to 12 bases.

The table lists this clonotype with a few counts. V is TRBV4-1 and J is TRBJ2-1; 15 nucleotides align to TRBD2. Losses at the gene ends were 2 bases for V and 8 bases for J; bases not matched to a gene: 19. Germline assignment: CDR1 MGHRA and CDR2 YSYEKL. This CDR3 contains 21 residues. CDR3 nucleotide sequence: TGCGCCAGCAGCCAACCCGCTGGAGGGACTAGCGGGGGGATCCCCATATATGAGCAGTTCTTC. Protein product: CASSQPAGGTSGGIPIYEQFF.

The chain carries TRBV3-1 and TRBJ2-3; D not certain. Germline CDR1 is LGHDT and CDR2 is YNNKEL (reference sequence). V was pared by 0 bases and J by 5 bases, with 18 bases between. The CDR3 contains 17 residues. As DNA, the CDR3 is TGTGCCAGCAGCCAAGAGTTCCCAGCGCAGGTGGTAGATACGCAGTATTTT. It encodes CASSQEFPAQVVDTQYF.

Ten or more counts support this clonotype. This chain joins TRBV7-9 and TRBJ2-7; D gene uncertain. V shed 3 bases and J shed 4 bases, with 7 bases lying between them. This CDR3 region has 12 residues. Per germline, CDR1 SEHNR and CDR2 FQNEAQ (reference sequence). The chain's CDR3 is CASSFDAYEQYF. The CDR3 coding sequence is TGTGCCAGCAGCTTCGATGCATACGAGCAGTACTTC.

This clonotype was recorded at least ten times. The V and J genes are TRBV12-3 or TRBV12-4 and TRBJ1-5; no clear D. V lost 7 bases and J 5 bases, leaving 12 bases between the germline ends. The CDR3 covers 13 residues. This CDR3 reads CASKTDGHQPQHF. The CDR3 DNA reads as TGTGCCAGCAAAACGGACGGTCATCAGCCCCAGCATTTT.

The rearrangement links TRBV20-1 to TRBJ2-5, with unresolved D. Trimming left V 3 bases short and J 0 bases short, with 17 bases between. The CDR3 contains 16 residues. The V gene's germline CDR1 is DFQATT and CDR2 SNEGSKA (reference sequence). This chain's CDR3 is CSASPNTGPYQETQYF. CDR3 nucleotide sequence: TGCAGTGCTAGTCCAAACACTGGTCCCTACCAAGAGACCCAGTACTTC.

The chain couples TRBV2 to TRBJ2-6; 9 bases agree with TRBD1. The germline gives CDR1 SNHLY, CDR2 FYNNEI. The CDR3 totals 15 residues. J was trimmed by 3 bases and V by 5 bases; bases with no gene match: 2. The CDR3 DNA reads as TGTGCCAGCAGTACAGGGGGCAGTGGGGCCAACGTCCTGACTTTC. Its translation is CASSTGGSGANVLTF.